The T cell receptor (beta chain) under discussion was sequenced for a study of cytomegalovirus exposure and HLA in healthy donors. The PCR used 60 Vbeta and 13 Jbeta primers. Method: immunoSEQ multiplex PCR; TCRdb's copy keeps in-frame clones and lacks some. The top ten clones hold around 16% of a sample with roughly 100,000 clones, around 70% of them seen once. General study results and limits: Most likely, a cluster of highly shared sequence variants arose as a sequencing artifact. Highest at DRB1 and lowest at HLA-C, TCR association rates differed among HLA loci in a later analysis.

The CDR3 has 13 residues. Germline assignment: CDR1 MNHEY and CDR2 SVGAGI. Trimming took 8 bases from V and 0 from J, leaving 10 bases between them. A word on this clone: Its cognate antigen is unknown.

The TCR originated in a woman aged 50 to 65 in good health and CMV-seropositive. Sequencing was carried out using PBMCs. The chain joins TRBV6-5 to TRBJ1-1; possible D gene TRBD1, 6 bases. CDR3 DNA: TGTGCCAGCGTTTCAGGGGTGAACACTGAAGCTTTCTTT. This translates into CASVSGVNTEAFF.